The clone carrying this T cell receptor beta chain was recorded at least ten times. The antigen remains undetermined. Template-switch 5'RACE cDNA synthesis added a 10-nucleotide unique molecular identifier. One entry per CDR3 protein results from TCRdb running MiXCR on the 5' RACE reads. The sample consists of about 48,000 distinct CDR3 sequences, 9% to 12% of them appearing once. The CDR3 totals 11 residues. CDR1 is DFQATT, CDR2 SNEGSKA, per germline (reference sequence). V dropped 7 bases and J dropped 4 bases, with 11 bases sitting between them. These data originate in a study of neurological immune-mediated disorders. The study, taken as a whole, reports: No CDR3 amino acid sequences recurred among expanded clones across subjects, suggesting private repertoires in all groups. It was HTLV-1-associated myelopathy that showed the most TCR clonal expansion, while multiple sclerosis showed the least, falling below healthy controls.

This chain links TRBV20-1 with TRBJ2-7; the D gene is possibly TRBD1 (6 bases). Sequences were obtained from PBMCs. The origin of this receptor is a woman aged 40 to 50 with HTLV-1-associated myelopathy (HAM/TSP). The CDR3 bases are TGCAGTGTTATGGACAGATACGAGCAGTACTTC. It encodes CSVMDRYEQYF.